This is a list of T cell receptor beta chains from one sample in a study of regulatory T cells in long-lasting Graves disease. TCRdb independently ran MiXCR on the multiplex PCR reads; one entry per CDR3 protein. The data show roughly 400,000 distinct CDR3 sequences, with less than 25% seen just once and less than 25% held by the top ten. This sample comprised peripheral blood mononuclear cells (PBMCs), obtained when the disease was refractory, from a patient treated with antithyroid drugs. All receptors derive from a female donor with Graves disease. Each CDR3 is given without its conserved first and last residue. A D gene is named only where the DNA matches it firmly.

v_gene	j_gene	d_gene	CDR3aa
TRBV7-9	TRBJ1-6	-	ASSLEPYGSPLH
TRBV15	TRBJ2-7	-	ATSRGFEGSYEQY
TRBV6-1	TRBJ1-5	-	ATSKFGASNQPQH
TRBV6-2/TRBV6-3	TRBJ2-7	TRBD2	ASSYSRSGSYEQY
TRBV30	TRBJ2-7	TRBD2	AWSAGTSGSEQY
TRBV20-1	TRBJ1-2	-	SARDPGGQGYT
TRBV7-2	TRBJ1-2	-	ASSLLGFYGYT
TRBV13	TRBJ2-3	-	ASSLALLDTQY
TRBV7-2	TRBJ1-1	-	ASSEYGQYDTEAF
TRBV27	TRBJ2-4	TRBD1	ASSPFRQGKNIQY
TRBV19	TRBJ2-7	TRBD2	ASSIQFGLAGYEQY
TRBV10-3	TRBJ2-3	TRBD2	AISTFLAGEPRDTQY
TRBV7-9	TRBJ2-7	-	ASSPSQGPEQY
TRBV19	TRBJ2-6	TRBD1	ASRSPGQGMSGANVLT
TRBV28	TRBJ2-7	-	ASSYASYEQY
TRBV20-1	TRBJ2-7	-	SPRGLNYEQY
TRBV5-1	TRBJ2-6	-	ASSAVQLSGANVLT
TRBV9	TRBJ2-2	TRBD1	ASSPFRGPVTGELF
TRBV29-1	TRBJ2-1	TRBD2	SVWASGGYEQF
TRBV27	-	TRBD1	ASSFGRGSNEQF
TRBV20-1	TRBJ2-2	-	SARSGHTGELF
TRBV12-3/TRBV12-4	TRBJ2-1	-	ASSLSLGYNEQF
TRBV28	TRBJ2-7	TRBD1	AYGRTGRSYEQY
TRBV28	TRBJ2-5	-	ASSFEGVETQY
TRBV30	TRBJ1-2	-	AWSEGDGDGYT
TRBV9	TRBJ2-7	TRBD2	ASSAGGLSSYEQY
TRBV11-2	TRBJ1-3	-	ASSSPLSSSGNTIY
TRBV3-1	TRBJ2-7	-	ATGTGPYEQY
TRBV6-1	TRBJ1-5	TRBD1	ASSALGGTDYQPQH
TRBV7-9	TRBJ2-7	-	ASSPGLEGPYEQY